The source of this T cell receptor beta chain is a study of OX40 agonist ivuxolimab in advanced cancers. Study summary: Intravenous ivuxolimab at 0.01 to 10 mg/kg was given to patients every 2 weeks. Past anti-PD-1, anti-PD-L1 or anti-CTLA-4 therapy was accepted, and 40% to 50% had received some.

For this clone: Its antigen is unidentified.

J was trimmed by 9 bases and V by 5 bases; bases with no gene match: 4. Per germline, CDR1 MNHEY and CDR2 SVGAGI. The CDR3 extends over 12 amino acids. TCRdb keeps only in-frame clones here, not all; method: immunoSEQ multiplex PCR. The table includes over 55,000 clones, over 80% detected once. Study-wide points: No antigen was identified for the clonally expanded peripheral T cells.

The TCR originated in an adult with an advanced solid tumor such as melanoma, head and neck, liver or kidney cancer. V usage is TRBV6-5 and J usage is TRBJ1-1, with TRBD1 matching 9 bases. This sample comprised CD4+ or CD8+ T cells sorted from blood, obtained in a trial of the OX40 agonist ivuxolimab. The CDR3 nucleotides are TGTGCCAGCAGTCGGGACAGGGTACAAGCTTTCTTT. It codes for CASSRDRVQAFF.